This T cell receptor beta chain stems from a study of T cells after yellow fever vaccination. Whole-study findings and limits: Few clonotypes appeared in both CD4 and CD8 compartments. Subsequent to the booster, the majority of primary-vaccination clones reappeared (96% CD4, approximately 90% CD8).

A note on this clonotype: Its cognate antigen is unknown.

UMIs were added to TCR cDNA along with a universal primer site when it was made by 5'RACE template switching. TCRdb processed the 5' RACE reads anew with MiXCR; each CDR3 protein has one entry. The sample holds hundreds of thousands of distinct CDR3 sequences, roughly a sixth seen once. The CDR3 runs to 16 residues. The V gene's germline CDR1 is ENHRY and CDR2 SYGVKD. The V and J ends lost 10 bases and 5 bases, in that order; junction bases with no gene match: 16. The sequencing here drew on PBMCs, taken before the yellow fever booster vaccination. V and J are TRBV10-3 and TRBJ2-5, with 10 bases identical to TRBD2. This clonotype was obtained from a man between 18 and 29 years old who received the YFV17D yellow fever vaccine. CDR3 coding DNA: TGTGCCACCGCTCGCGGCAGCGGGGGGGCAGGGGAGACCCAGTACTTC. Translated, it gives CATARGSGGAGETQYF.